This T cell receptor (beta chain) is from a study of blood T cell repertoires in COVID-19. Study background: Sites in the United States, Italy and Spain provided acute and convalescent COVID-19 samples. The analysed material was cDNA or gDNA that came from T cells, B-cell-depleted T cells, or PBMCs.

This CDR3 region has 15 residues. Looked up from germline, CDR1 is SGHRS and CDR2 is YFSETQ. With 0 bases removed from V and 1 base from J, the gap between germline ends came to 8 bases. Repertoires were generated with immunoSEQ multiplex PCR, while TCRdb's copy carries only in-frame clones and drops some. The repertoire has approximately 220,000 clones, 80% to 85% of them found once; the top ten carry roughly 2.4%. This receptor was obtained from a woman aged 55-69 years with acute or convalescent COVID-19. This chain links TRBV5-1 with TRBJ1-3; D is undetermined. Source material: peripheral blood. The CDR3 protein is CASSLGEKSGNTIYF. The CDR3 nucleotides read TGCGCCAGCAGCTTGGGAGAGAAGTCTGGAAACACCATATATTTT.